The 28 T cell receptor beta chains given below trace back to one sample, sequenced in a study of cytomegalovirus exposure and HLA in healthy donors. Vbeta (60) and Jbeta (13) primers were used in the PCR. The repertoire was sequenced with immunoSEQ multiplex PCR; TCRdb's copy has only in-frame clones and lacks some. The table has 200,000 to 250,000 clones, around 64% seen once; the top ten hold 2% to 3%. Sample: PBMCs. The receptors derive from a man aged 40-49 years in good health and CMV-seropositive.

In this sample, this clone turned up a few times. The chain joins TRBV7-2 to TRBJ2-7; the match to TRBD2 covers 12 bases. The germline CDR1 and CDR2 sequences are SGHTA and FQGNSA. The CDR3 sequence is 15 residues long. V shed 5 bases, J shed 7 bases, and the junction held 9 bases outside the gene matches. CDR3 residues: CASSRKTSGGYEQYF. CDR3 DNA sequence: TGTGCCAGCAGCCGGAAGACTAGCGGGGGTTATGAGCAGTACTTC.

The chain is built from TRBV19 and TRBJ2-3; 10 positions match TRBD2. V was clipped by 5 bases and J by 14 bases; unmatched bases: 7. In germline, CDR1 is LNHDA, CDR2 SQIVND (reference sequence). The CDR3 has 12 amino acids. The CDR3: CASSPSGGAGYF. CDR3 sequence (DNA): TGTGCCAGTAGTCCTAGCGGGGGAGCTGGGTATTTT.

The chain has TRBV7-7 and TRBJ2-3; D is unresolved. Trimming pared 1 base from V and 6 bases from J, leaving 8 bases between. CDR3 length equals 13 residues. CDR1 is SSHAT, CDR2 FNYEAQ, per germline (reference sequence). The CDR3 loop reads CASSLDFADTQYF. In nucleotides, the CDR3 is TGTGCCAGCAGCTTAGATTTCGCGGATACGCAGTATTTT.

The rearrangement uses TRBV7-2 and TRBJ1-1; 7 bases are a match to TRBD1. This CDR3 spans 15 amino acids. CDR1 is SGHTA, CDR2 FQGNSA, per germline. The J segment lost 0 bases and the V segment lost 5 bases, leaving 6 bases of the junction unmatched. This chain's CDR3 is CASSQGELMNTEAFF. DNA for the CDR3: TGTGCCAGCAGCCAGGGGGAGCTCATGAACACTGAAGCTTTCTTT. Based on the CDR3 plus reference TRBV7-2 and TRBJ1-1, the full variable domain is GAGVSQSPSNKVTEKGKDVELRCDPISGHTALYWYRQSLGQGLEFLIYFQGNSAPDKSGLPSDRFSAERTGGSVSTLTIQRTQQEDSAVYLCASSQGELMNTEAFFGQGTRLTVV.

The chain couples TRBV7-6 to TRBJ1-6; D call uncertain. CDR1 and CDR2 (germline): SGHVS, FNYEAQ. The length of the CDR3 is 13 residues. Trimming took 5 bases from V and 10 from J, leaving 12 bases between them. The CDR3 coding sequence is TGTGCCAGCAGCCCGGGGATTAGCTCACCCCTCCACTTT. Translated, it gives CASSPGISSPLHF.

This clone has a handful of counts. The chain combines TRBV5-5 with TRBJ1-6; D not certain. In germline, CDR1 is SGHKS, CDR2 YYEKEE (reference sequence). This CDR3 region has 13 residues. V lost 0 bases to trimming and J lost 9 bases, with 7 bases between them. The CDR3 DNA sequence: TGTGCCAGCAGCTTGGGTACAGCTTCACCCCTCCACTTT. Encoded protein: CASSLGTASPLHF.

The CDR3 nucleotides read TGTGCCAGCAGCGCGGACAGTGTCGGTGAGCAGTTCTTC. Translated, it gives CASSADSVGEQFF. This chain joins TRBV7-7 and TRBJ2-1; a weak D match, TRBD1 (6 bases). Germline V gene sequence: CDR1 SSHAT, CDR2 FNYEAQ (reference sequence). Trimming removed 5 bases from V and 9 bases from J, with 14 bases in between. The CDR3 runs to 13 residues.

A note on this clone: The same CDR3 is also encoded by other DNA sequences in this sample. The chain carries TRBV5-5 and TRBJ2-5; D might be TRBD1 (6 bases). The germline V gene has CDR1 SGHKS and CDR2 YYEKEE (reference sequence). V lost 1 base, J lost 1 base, and 8 bases lay in between. This CDR3 comprises 14 residues. CDR3 DNA sequence: TGTGCCAGCAGCTTGTCCAGGGGCCAAGAGACCCAGTACTTC. It specifies CASSLSRGQETQYF.

The CDR3 nucleotides are TGCGCCAGCAGCCAACCGCGTGAGGGCCCCTACGAGCAGTACTTC. Translated, it gives CASSQPREGPYEQYF. The rearrangement uses TRBV4-1 and TRBJ2-7, with D perhaps TRBD2 (5 bases). This CDR3 is built from 15 residues. CDR1 MGHRA and CDR2 YSYEKL come from the germline V gene. V dropped 2 bases and J dropped 2 bases, with 13 bases sitting between them.

The chain couples TRBV6-5 to TRBJ1-1; possible D gene TRBD1, 5 bases. The CDR3 is 13 amino acids. V gave up 6 bases and J gave up 1 base, with 9 bases separating them. CDR1 and CDR2 from the germline V gene are MNHEY and SVGAGI. CDR3 protein: CASSIDRNTEAFF. CDR3 sequence (DNA): TGTGCCAGCAGCATCGACAGGAACACTGAAGCTTTCTTT.

The V gene is TRBV13, the J gene TRBJ2-7, with TRBD2 identical over 10 bases. The length of the CDR3 is 16 residues. Germline V lookup: CDR1 PRHDT, CDR2 FYEKMQ (reference sequence). V dropped 3 bases and J dropped 3; count of bases not matched to a gene: 8. The CDR3 region has the DNA TGTGCCAGCAGCTTGTCTAGAGCGGGGGGGAGCTACGAGCAGTACTTC. It is translated as CASSLSRAGGSYEQYF.

V gene TRBV6-5 combines with J gene TRBJ2-5; 7 nucleotides line up with TRBD2. Trimming removed 5 bases from V and 5 bases from J; junction bases left unmatched: 5. This CDR3 contains 13 residues. Germline V gives CDR1 MNHEY, CDR2 SVGAGI. CDR3 sequence reads: CASSPGGKETQYF. The DNA of the CDR3 is TGTGCCAGCAGTCCCGGGGGGAAGGAGACCCAGTACTTC.

The rearrangement joins TRBV18 to TRBJ2-6, with 8 nucleotides matching TRBD1. The germline V gene has CDR1 KGHSH and CDR2 LQKENI. The V gene end was trimmed by 2 bases and the J gene end by 2 bases; junction bases not matched to a gene: 8. The length of the CDR3 is 18 residues. The CDR3 nucleotides are TGTGCCAGCTCACCATTCCCGGGACAGGCTACTGGGGCCAACGTCCTGACTTTC. Its protein is CASSPFPGQATGANVLTF. The entire variable domain, with the rest obtained from reference TRBV18 and TRBJ2-6, is as follows: NAGVMQNPRHLVRRRGQEARLRCSPMKGHSHVYWYRQLPEEGLKFMVYLQKENIIDESGMPKERFSAEFPKEGPSILRIQQVVRGDSAAYFCASSPFPGQATGANVLTFGAGSRLTVL.

This clone has a handful of counts. In the same sample, other DNA sequences code for this CDR3. The chain links TRBV9 to TRBJ2-4; 7 bases agree with TRBD1. Looked up from germline, CDR1 is SGDLS and CDR2 is YYNGEE. The CDR3 runs to 15 residues. V lost 7 bases and J lost 4; bases outside the gene matches: 11. CDR3 amino acids: CASGPQGGRKNIQYF. DNA for the CDR3: TGTGCCAGCGGGCCCCAAGGGGGCAGGAAAAACATTCAGTACTTC.

This clone was recorded a few times. The V gene is TRBV6-5, the J gene TRBJ2-5; TRBD1 might be the D (6 bases). The V and J ends lost 2 bases and 6 bases respectively, with 10 bases between them. There are 13 residues in the CDR3. CDR1 is MNHEY, CDR2 SVGAGI, per germline. The CDR3 protein is CASSYGTWKTQYF. Here the CDR3 DNA reads TGTGCCAGCAGTTACGGGACATGGAAGACCCAGTACTTC.

In its sample, this clone was seen a few times. The chain employs TRBV9 and TRBJ1-1, with TRBD1 as a possible D gene (6 bases). V was clipped by 0 bases and J by 5 bases, with 8 bases between them. Germline CDR1 and CDR2: SGDLS and YYNGEE. The CDR3 runs to 13 residues. The CDR3 nucleotides read TGTGCCAGCAGCGTAGATCAGGGGACTGAAGCTTTCTTT. As protein: CASSVDQGTEAFF.

For the CDR3, the DNA is TGTGCCACCAGCAGAGATTTAGCGATGGGGACAGGGTCGTATGGGCAGTTCTTC. The encoded protein is CATSRDLAMGTGSYGQFF. The V and J genes are TRBV15 and TRBJ2-1; 9 positions agree with TRBD1. Germline lookup yields CDR1 LNHNV and CDR2 YYDKDF (reference sequence). V dropped 0 bases and J dropped 12; count of bases not matched to a gene: 18. This CDR3 region has 18 residues.

Turning to this clone: Other DNA sequences in the same sample also yield this CDR3. V usage is TRBV5-1 and J usage is TRBJ2-5; 15 bases fit TRBD2. The germline V gene has CDR1 SGHRS and CDR2 YFSETQ. V gave up 4 bases and J gave up 2 bases; unmatched junction bases: 3. The CDR3 covers 16 residues. The CDR3 loop is CASSPGLAGGQETQYF. Here the CDR3 DNA reads TGCGCCAGCAGCCCGGGACTAGCGGGGGGACAAGAGACCCAGTACTTC.

V usage is TRBV5-1 and J usage is TRBJ2-3, with a possible D match to TRBD1 (6 bases). Trimming removed 0 bases at V and 0 bases at J, with 11 bases between. Per germline, CDR1 SGHRS and CDR2 YFSETQ. This CDR3 spans 16 amino acids. The CDR3 loop is CASSLAGASSTDTQYF. In DNA, the CDR3 is TGCGCCAGCAGCTTGGCAGGGGCCAGCAGCACAGATACGCAGTATTTT.

The chain recombines TRBV7-9 with TRBJ2-7, with D possibly matching TRBD2 (6 bases). The length of the CDR3 is 17 residues. In germline, CDR1 is SEHNR, CDR2 FQNEAQ (reference sequence). Trimming removed 5 bases from V and 0 bases from J, with 20 bases in between. Here the CDR3 DNA reads TGTGCCAGCAGCCAGGACTATATCCAGGCAAACTCCTACGAGCAGTACTTC. This sequence encodes CASSQDYIQANSYEQYF.

CDR3 bases: TGTGCCAGCAGCTTACTGGGGAGTAGCTACACCTTC. Translating it yields CASSLLGSSYTF. The rearrangement joins TRBV7-9 to TRBJ1-2; no firm D call. CDR1 is SEHNR, CDR2 FQNEAQ, per germline (reference sequence). Trimming removed 2 bases from V and 9 bases from J, with 10 bases in between. The CDR3 consists of 12 residues.

The chain is built from TRBV5-4 and TRBJ1-3; 8 positions match TRBD1. Germline CDR1 is SGHNT and CDR2 is YYREEE (reference sequence). The CDR3 has 14 amino acids. Losses at the gene ends were 4 bases for V and 2 bases for J; bases not matched to a gene: 2. The CDR3 DNA is TGTGCCAGCAGCCAACAGGGGGCTGGAAACACCATATATTTT. Translating gives CASSQQGAGNTIYF. The full variable domain, its missing parts supplied by reference TRBV5-4 and TRBJ1-3, is ETGVTQSPTHLIKTRGQQVTLRCSSQSGHNTVSWYQQALGQGPQFIFQYYREEENGRGNFPPRFSGLQFPNYSSELNVNALELDDSALYLCASSQQGAGNTIYFGEGSWLTVV.

This chain connects TRBV9 to TRBJ2-1, with D uncertain. Germline V CDR1 and CDR2: SGDLS, YYNGEE. The CDR3 has 15 amino acids. The ends were cut back, 0 bases at V and 3 bases at J, with 10 bases in the middle. The CDR3 bases are TGTGCCAGCAGCGTAGGAGGTAGCAACTACAATGAGCAGTTCTTC. Its translation: CASSVGGSNYNEQFF. The entire variable domain, with the rest obtained from reference TRBV9 and TRBJ2-1, is as follows: DSGVTQTPKHLITATGQRVTLRCSPRSGDLSVYWYQQSLDQGLQFLIQYYNGEERAKGNILERFSAQQFPDLHSELNLSSLELGDSALYFCASSVGGSNYNEQFFGPGTRLTVL.

The chain combines TRBV5-6 with TRBJ2-7; D possibly corresponds to TRBD2 (6 bases). The germline V gene encodes CDR1 SGHDT and CDR2 YYEEEE. The CDR3 covers 14 residues. Trimming shortened V by 0 bases and J by 6 bases, and 13 bases separated the two germline ends. CDR3 coding DNA: TGTGCCAGCAGCTTGGTTAGGGAGGCCCTCGAGCAGTACTTC. It codes for CASSLVREALEQYF.

The chain recombines TRBV6-5 with TRBJ1-1; D is possibly TRBD1 (6 bases). The ends were cut back, 5 bases at V and 5 bases at J, with 12 bases in the middle. Germline loops: CDR1 MNHEY, CDR2 SVGAGI. This CDR3 has 13 residues. The CDR3 sequence is CASSTYRETEAFF. CDR3 nucleotides: TGTGCCAGCAGTACATACAGGGAAACTGAAGCTTTCTTT.

This clone was seen a handful of times. This chain connects TRBV7-2 to TRBJ1-5, with D possibly being TRBD1 (5 bases). Germline values: CDR1 SGHTA, CDR2 FQGNSA. This CDR3 spans 13 amino acids. V was trimmed by 4 bases and J by 7 bases, leaving 11 bases between them. The CDR3 DNA reads as TGTGCCAGCAGCTGGGGTCGACAGCAGCCCCAGCATTTT. This gives the protein CASSWGRQQPQHF.

This chain uses TRBV6-5 with TRBJ1-6; D is unresolved. The germline CDR1 and CDR2 sequences are MNHEY and SVGAGI. Trimming took off 6 bases at V and 0 bases at J, with 6 bases between the two ends. The CDR3 consists of 14 residues. The CDR3: CASRSYSYNSPLHF. In DNA form, the CDR3 reads TGTGCCAGCAGGTCTTACTCCTATAATTCACCCCTCCACTTT.

V and J are TRBV9 and TRBJ2-1; 9 bases line up with TRBD2. The junction had 6 bases not matched to a gene; V was cut back by 3 bases and J by 8 bases. The CDR3 contains 14 residues. From germline, CDR1 is SGDLS and CDR2 YYNGEE. This chain's CDR3 is CASSGAGGLDEQFF. The CDR3 DNA sequence: TGTGCCAGCAGCGGAGCGGGGGGCCTCGATGAGCAGTTCTTC.